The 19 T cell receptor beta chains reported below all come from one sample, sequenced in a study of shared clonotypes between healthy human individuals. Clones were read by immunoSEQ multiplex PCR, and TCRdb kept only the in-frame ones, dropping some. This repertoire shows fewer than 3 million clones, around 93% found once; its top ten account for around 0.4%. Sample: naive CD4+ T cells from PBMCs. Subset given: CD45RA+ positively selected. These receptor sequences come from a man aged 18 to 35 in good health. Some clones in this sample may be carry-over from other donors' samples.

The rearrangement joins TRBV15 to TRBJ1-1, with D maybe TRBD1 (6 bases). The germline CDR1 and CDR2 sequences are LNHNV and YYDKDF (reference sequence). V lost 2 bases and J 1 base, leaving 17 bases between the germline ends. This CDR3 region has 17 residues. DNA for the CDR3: TGTGCCACCAGCAGACCTACAGGGAGAATGAGGAACACTGAAGCTTTCTTT. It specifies CATSRPTGRMRNTEAFF.

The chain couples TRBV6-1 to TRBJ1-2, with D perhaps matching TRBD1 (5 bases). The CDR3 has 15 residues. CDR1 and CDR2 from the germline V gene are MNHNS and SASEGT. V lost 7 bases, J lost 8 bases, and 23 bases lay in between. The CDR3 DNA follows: TGTGCCAGCACCCCGTCGTCCGTAGGGGTGGACGGCTACACCTTC. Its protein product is CASTPSSVGVDGYTF.

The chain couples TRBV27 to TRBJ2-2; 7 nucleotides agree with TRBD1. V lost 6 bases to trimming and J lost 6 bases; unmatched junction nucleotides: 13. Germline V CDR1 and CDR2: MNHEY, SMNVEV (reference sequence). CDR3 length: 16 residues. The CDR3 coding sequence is TGTGCCAGCAGACGCGACAGGGTTCTTTTCTCCGGGGAGCTGTTTTTT. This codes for CASRRDRVLFSGELFF.

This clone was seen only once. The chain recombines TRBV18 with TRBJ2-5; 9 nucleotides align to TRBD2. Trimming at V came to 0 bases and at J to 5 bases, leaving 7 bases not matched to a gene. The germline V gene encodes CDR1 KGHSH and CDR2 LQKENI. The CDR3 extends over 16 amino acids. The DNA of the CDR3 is TGTGCCAGCTCACCACCGGGGGGACTAGCACGGGAGACCCAGTACTTC. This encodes CASSPPGGLARETQYF.

For the CDR3, the DNA is TGTGCCAGCAGTGAAACATATCCGGGTGAGCAGTTCTTC. Encoded protein: CASSETYPGEQFF. The rearrangement joins TRBV2 to TRBJ2-1; D not resolved. Germline assignment: CDR1 SNHLY and CDR2 FYNNEI. The CDR3 is 13 amino acids. Trimming left V 2 bases short and J 9 bases short, with 11 bases between.

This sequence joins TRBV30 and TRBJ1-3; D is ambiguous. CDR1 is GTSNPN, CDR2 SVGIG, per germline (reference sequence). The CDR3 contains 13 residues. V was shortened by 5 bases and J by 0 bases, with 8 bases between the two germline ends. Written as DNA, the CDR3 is TGTGCCTGGGCGGTACTCTCTGGAAACACCATATATTTT. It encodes CAWAVLSGNTIYF.

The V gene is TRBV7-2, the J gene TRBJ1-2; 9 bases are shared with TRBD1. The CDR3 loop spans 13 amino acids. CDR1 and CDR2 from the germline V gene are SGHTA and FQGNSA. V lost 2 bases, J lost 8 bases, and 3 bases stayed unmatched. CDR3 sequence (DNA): TGTGCCAGCAGCTTATGGGGACAGGGAGGCTACACCTTC. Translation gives CASSLWGQGGYTF.

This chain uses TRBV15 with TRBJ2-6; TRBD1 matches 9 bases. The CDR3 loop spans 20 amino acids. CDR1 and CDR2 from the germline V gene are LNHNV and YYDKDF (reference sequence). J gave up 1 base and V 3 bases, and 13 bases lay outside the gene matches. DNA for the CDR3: TGTGCCACCAGCAGGGGGAGACCGGGACAGGGAAGGTCTGGGGCCAACGTCCTGACTTTC. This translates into CATSRGRPGQGRSGANVLTF.

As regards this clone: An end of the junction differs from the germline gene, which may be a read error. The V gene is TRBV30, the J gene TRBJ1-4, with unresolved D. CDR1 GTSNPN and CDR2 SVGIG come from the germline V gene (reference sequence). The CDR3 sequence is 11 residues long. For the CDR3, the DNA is TGTGCCTGGAGTTTCCAGCCGGCGGTCCTTTTT. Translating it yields CAWSFQPAVLF.

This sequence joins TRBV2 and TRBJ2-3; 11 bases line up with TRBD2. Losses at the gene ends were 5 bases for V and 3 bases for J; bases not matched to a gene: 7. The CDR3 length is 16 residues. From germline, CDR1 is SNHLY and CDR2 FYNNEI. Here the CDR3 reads CASSSRLAGSTDTQYF. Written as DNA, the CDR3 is TGTGCCAGCAGTTCCCGACTAGCGGGATCTACAGATACGCAGTATTTT.

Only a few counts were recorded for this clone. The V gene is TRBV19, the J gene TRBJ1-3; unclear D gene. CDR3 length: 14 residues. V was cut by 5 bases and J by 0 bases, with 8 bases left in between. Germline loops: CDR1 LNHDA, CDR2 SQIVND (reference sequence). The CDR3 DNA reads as TGTGCCAGTAGTTCGGGATCCTCTGGAAACACCATATATTTT. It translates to CASSSGSSGNTIYF.

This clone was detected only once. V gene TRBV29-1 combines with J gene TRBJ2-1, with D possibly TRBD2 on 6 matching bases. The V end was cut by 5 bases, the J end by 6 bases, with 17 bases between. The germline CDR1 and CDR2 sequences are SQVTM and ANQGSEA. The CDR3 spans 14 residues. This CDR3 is CSVYPPLARNEQFF. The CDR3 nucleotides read TGCAGCGTTTACCCCCCACTAGCACGCAATGAGCAGTTCTTC.

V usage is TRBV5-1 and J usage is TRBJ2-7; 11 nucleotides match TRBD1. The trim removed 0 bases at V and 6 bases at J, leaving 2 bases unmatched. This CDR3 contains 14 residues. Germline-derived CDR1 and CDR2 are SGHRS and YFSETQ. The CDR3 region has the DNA TGCGCCAGCAGCTTGGAAGGGACAGGGGGCGAGCAGTACTTC. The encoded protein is CASSLEGTGGEQYF.

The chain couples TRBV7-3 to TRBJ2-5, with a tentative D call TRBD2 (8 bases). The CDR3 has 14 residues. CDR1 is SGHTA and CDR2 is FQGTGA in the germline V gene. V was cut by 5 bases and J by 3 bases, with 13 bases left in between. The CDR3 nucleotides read TGTGCCAGCAGCCGGGAGGGGGCTGAAGAGACCCAGTACTTC. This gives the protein CASSREGAEETQYF.

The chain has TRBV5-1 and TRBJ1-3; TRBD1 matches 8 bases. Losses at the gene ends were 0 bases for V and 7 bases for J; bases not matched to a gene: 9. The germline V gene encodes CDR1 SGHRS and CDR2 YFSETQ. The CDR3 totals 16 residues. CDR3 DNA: TGCGCCAGCAGCTTGGTAGCGGGACAGGCGAAGAACACCATATATTTT. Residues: CASSLVAGQAKNTIYF.

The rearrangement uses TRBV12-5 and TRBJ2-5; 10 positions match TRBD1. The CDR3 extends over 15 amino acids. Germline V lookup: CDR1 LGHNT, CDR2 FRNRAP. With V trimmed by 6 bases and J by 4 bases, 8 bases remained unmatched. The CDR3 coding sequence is TGTGCTAGTGGCCCGGGACAGGGGTTTGGAGAGACCCAGTACTTC. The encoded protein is CASGPGQGFGETQYF.

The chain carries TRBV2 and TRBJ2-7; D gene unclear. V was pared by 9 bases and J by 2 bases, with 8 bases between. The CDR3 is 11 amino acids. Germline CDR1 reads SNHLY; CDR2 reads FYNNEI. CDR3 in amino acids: CASGFTYEQYF. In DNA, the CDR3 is TGTGCCAGTGGATTTACCTACGAGCAGTACTTC.

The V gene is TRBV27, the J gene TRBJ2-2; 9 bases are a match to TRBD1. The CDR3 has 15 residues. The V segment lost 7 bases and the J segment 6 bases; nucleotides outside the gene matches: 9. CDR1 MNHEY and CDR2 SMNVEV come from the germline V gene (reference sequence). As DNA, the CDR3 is TGTGCCAGCAAGCTCGGACAGGGGACTCCCGGGGAGCTGTTTTTT. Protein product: CASKLGQGTPGELFF.

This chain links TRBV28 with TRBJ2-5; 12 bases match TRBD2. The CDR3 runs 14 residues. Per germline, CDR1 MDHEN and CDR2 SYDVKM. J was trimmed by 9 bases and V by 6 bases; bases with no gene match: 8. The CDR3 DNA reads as TGTGCCAGCAGCACTAGCGGGGGGCACGGGGCCCAGTACTTC. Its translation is CASSTSGGHGAQYF.